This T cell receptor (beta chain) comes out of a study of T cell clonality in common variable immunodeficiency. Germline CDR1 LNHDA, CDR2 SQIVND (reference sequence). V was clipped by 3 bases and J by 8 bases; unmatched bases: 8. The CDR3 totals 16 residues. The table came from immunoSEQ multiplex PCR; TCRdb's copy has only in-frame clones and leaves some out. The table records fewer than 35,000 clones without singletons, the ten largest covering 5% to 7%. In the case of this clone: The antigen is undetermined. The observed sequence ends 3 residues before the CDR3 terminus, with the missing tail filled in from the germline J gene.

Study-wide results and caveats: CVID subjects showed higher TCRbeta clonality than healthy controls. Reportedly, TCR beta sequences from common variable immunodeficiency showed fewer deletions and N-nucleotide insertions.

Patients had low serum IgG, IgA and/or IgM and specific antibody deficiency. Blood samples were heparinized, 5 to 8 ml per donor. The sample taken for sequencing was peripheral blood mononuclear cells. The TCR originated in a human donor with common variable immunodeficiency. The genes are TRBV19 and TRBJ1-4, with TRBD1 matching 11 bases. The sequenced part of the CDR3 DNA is TGTGCCAGTAGTATTCGTGGTGGACAGGGGGCCGAAAAA. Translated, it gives CASSIRGGQGAEK. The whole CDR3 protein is CASSIRGGQGAEKLFF.